This note documents a single T cell receptor beta chain sequence. Its target is unknown. PCR primers comprised 60 Vbeta and 13 Jbeta primers. Measured with immunoSEQ multiplex PCR; TCRdb has only the in-frame clones, and not every one. The sample comprises about 170,000 clones, around 85% of which are singletons, and 1% rests with the top ten. The data were obtained in a study of cytomegalovirus exposure and HLA in healthy donors. Study observations and caveats: In an earlier analysis, most TCR beta V segments were productive about 90% or about 30% of the time. By HLA locus, TCR association rates varied in a later analysis, with DRB1 showing the most and HLA-C the fewest.

V was shortened by 6 bases and J by 0 bases, with 9 bases between the two germline ends. The CDR3 contains 13 residues. Germline lookup yields CDR1 LNHDA and CDR2 SQIVND (reference sequence). The sequencing sample was made of PBMCs. The chain links TRBV19 to TRBJ2-7; a weak D match, TRBD1 (6 bases). This receptor was obtained from a boy aged 2 to 10 in good health and CMV-seronegative. The chain's CDR3 is CASSNRDSYEQYF. The DNA for the CDR3 is TGTGCCAGTAGCAACAGGGACTCCTACGAGCAGTACTTC.